This T cell receptor (beta chain) was sequenced in a study of blood T cell repertoires in COVID-19. Study-wide context: T cells, B-cell-depleted T cells, or PBMCs provided the cDNA or gDNA that served as material.

The CDR3 sequence is 16 residues long. The ends lost 4 bases at V and 2 bases at J; junction bases unmatched: 10. CDR1 is SGHRS and CDR2 is YFSETQ in the germline V gene. The authors' processing: Reference gene primer amplification gave nucleated cell count estimates. Sequenced by immunoSEQ multiplex PCR; TCRdb stores in-frame clones only, minus some. V and J calls and clone size follow that table, whereas D and trimming were derived from the DNA. The sample includes hundreds of thousands of clones, about 91% seen only once; the top ten take roughly an eighth. The rearrangement links TRBV5-1 to TRBJ2-3, with TRBD1 matching 7 bases. The specimen was peripheral blood. This clonotype was sampled from a woman between 50 and 59 years old with COVID-19, enrolled during active disease. The CDR3: CASSPGTDRLTDTQYF. The CDR3 coding sequence is TGCGCCAGCAGCCCCGGGACAGACCGACTCACAGATACGCAGTATTTT.